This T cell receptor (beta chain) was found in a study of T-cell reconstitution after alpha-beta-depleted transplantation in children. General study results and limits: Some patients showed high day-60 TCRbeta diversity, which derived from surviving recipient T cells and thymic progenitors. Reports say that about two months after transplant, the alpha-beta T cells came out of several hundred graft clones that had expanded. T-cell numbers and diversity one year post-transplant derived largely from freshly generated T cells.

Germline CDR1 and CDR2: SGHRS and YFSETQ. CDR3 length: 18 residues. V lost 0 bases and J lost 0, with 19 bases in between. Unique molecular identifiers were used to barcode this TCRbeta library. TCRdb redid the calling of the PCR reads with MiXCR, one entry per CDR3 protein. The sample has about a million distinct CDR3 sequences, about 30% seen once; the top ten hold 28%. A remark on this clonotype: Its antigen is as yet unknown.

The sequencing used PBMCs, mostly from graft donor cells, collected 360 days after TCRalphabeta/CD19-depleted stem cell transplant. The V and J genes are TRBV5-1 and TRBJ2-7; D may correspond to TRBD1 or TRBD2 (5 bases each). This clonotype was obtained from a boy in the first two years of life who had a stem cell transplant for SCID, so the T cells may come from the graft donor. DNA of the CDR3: TGCGCCAGCAGCTTGGATGTGAGGGGACGGTCAAGCTCCTACGAGCAGTACTTC. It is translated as CASSLDVRGRSSSYEQYF.